A selection of T cell receptor beta chains follows, all from one sample in a study of post-analysis software for immune sequencing data. TCRdb analysed the PCR reads with MiXCR anew, one entry per CDR3 protein. The sample carries about 680,000 distinct CDR3 sequences, approximately 59% recorded once. The sample comprised blood. The receptors stem from a girl aged 2-10 years with multiple sclerosis. Each CDR3 is given with its conserved first and last residue. D genes are given only for firm matches. Not every row has a clone size; where given, it reads once, few, many or a size class.

CDR3aa	CDR3nt	d_gene	abundance	v_gene	j_gene
CASMGRDRGPGANVLTF	TGTGCCAGCATGGGCCGGGACAGGGGGCCTGGGGCCAACGTCCTGACTTTC	TRBD1	once	TRBV6-6	TRBJ2-6
CASSPVEGWQPQHF	TGTGCCAGCAGTCCCGTGGAGGGGTGGCAGCCCCAGCATTTT	NA	once	TRBV21-1	TRBJ1-5
CASTRASYNEQFF	TGTGCCAGCACAAGGGCCTCCTACAATGAGCAGTTCTTC	NA	once	TRBV6-2/TRBV6-3	TRBJ2-1
CGVSGPNSYNEQFF	TGTGGGGTTTCGGGACCGAACTCCTACAATGAGCAGTTCTTC	NA	NA	TRBV30	TRBJ2-1
CSVALSGPLQETQFF	TGCAGCGTTGCCCTATCTGGACCGCTACAAGAGACCCAGTTCTTC	NA	NA	TRBV29-1	TRBJ2-1
CASSEPGGNQPQHF	TGCGCCAGCAGTGAGCCGGGAGGGAATCAGCCCCAGCATTTT	NA	NA	TRBV10-2	TRBJ1-5
CASSPRQVGYGYTF	TGTGCCAGCAGTCCGAGGCAGGTGGGGTATGGCTACACCTTC	NA	NA	TRBV27	TRBJ1-2
CASSVAGIQVANTEAFF	TGTGCCAGCAGCGTAGCCGGGATACAAGTCGCGAACACTGAAGCTTTCTTT	NA	NA	TRBV9	TRBJ1-1
CASSLGGRGHEQYF	TGCGCCAGCAGCTTGGGTGGCAGGGGACACGAGCAGTACTTC	NA	NA	TRBV5-1	TRBJ2-7
CASSLGAEWSPLHF	TGTGCCAGCAGCTTAGGTGCTGAGTGGTCACCCCTCCACTTT	NA	NA	TRBV7-2	TRBJ1-6
CASSQDNLAEGWREQYF	TGTGCCAGCAGCCAAGATAACCTAGCGGAGGGTTGGCGAGAGCAGTACTTC	TRBD2	NA	TRBV4-2	TRBJ2-7
CASSDARGHNEQFF	TGCGCCAGCAGTGATGCACGGGGCCACAATGAGCAGTTCTTC	NA	NA	TRBV10-1	TRBJ2-1
CASSSAISYNEQFF	TGTGCCAGCAGTTCCGCAATCTCCTACAATGAGCAGTTCTTC	NA	NA	TRBV7-2	TRBJ2-1
CSVDEQFF	TGCAGCGTTGATGAGCAGTTCTTC	NA	many	TRBV29-1	TRBJ2-1
CAISELRVGETQYF	TGTGCCATCAGTGAGTTGCGGGTTGGAGAGACCCAGTACTTC	NA	few	TRBV10-3	TRBJ2-5
CAISESASGLYEQYF	TGTGCCATCAGTGAGTCAGCTAGCGGGCTCTACGAGCAGTACTTC	TRBD2	NA	TRBV10-3	TRBJ2-7
CAISERSGDYNEQFF	TGTGCCATCAGTGAGAGGAGCGGGGACTACAATGAGCAGTTCTTC	TRBD2	few	TRBV10-3	TRBJ2-1
CASVSRAQETQYF	TGTGCCAGCGTTTCACGGGCCCAAGAGACCCAGTACTTC	NA	NA	TRBV6-5	TRBJ2-5